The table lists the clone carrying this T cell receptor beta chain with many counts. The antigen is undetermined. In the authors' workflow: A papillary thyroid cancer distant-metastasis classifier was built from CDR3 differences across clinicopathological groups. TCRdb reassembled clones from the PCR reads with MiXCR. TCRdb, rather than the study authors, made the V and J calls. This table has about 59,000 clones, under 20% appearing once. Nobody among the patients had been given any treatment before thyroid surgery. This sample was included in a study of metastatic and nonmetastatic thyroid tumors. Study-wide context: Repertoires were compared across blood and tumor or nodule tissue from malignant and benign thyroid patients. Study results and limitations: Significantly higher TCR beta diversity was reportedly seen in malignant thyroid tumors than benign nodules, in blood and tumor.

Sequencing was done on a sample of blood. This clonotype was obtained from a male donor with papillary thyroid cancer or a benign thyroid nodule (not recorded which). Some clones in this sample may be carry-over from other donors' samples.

CDR3 sequence: CASSESSRSGRRPSEQYV. CDR3 in DNA: TGCGCCAGCAGTGAATCATCGAGGAGCGGGAGGAGGCCCTCCGAGCAGTACGTC. The V and J genes are TRBV10-1 and TRBJ2-7; 9 bases are shared with TRBD2. There are 18 residues in the CDR3. CDR1 is WNHNN, CDR2 SYGVQD, per germline (reference sequence). Unmatched junction bases numbered 18, after V lost 3 bases and J lost 6 bases.